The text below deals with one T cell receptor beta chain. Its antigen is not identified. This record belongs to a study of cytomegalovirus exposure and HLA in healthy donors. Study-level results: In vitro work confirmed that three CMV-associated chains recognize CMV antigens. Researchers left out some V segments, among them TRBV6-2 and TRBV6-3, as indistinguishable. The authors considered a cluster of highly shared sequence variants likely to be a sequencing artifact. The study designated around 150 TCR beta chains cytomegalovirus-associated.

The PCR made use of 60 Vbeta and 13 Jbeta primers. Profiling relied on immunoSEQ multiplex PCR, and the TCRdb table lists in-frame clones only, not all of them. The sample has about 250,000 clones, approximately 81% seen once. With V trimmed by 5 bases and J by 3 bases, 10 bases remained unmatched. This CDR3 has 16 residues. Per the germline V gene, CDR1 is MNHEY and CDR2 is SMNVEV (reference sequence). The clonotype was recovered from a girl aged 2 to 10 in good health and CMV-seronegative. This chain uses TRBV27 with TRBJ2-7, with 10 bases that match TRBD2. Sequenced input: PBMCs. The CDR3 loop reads CASSGVRLAGRYEQYF. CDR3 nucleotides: TGTGCCAGCAGTGGTGTGAGACTAGCGGGTCGCTACGAGCAGTACTTC.